This is a list of T cell receptor beta chains from one sample in a study of blood T cell repertoires in COVID-19. Data came from immunoSEQ multiplex PCR; TCRdb stores just in-frame clones and leaves some out. The data contain a few hundred thousand clones, roughly 88% of them singletons. The sequencing sample was made of peripheral blood. The receptors originated from a woman in her 50s with COVID-19, enrolled during active disease. Both conserved end residues are part of each CDR3. The order of the fields is J gene, V gene, CDR3 protein.

J gene: TRBJ2-7
V gene: TRBV5-1
CDR3 protein: CASSGGTSGGSSYEQYF

J gene: TRBJ1-1
V gene: TRBV5-1
CDR3 protein: CASRREGAGPTEAFF

J gene: TRBJ2-1
V gene: TRBV28
CDR3 protein: CASSTARDRVYNEQFF

J gene: TRBJ2-2
V gene: TRBV20-1
CDR3 protein: CSASRQGDTGELFF

J gene: TRBJ1-2
V gene: TRBV15
CDR3 protein: CATSRDRTGSYGYTF

J gene: TRBJ1-1
V gene: TRBV4-1
CDR3 protein: CASSQDGTGGAKAEAFF

J gene: TRBJ2-5
V gene: TRBV2
CDR3 protein: CASRPGQGSETQYF

J gene: TRBJ1-5
V gene: TRBV28
CDR3 protein: CASSGDSSNQPQHF

J gene: TRBJ2-7
V gene: TRBV5-6
CDR3 protein: CASSFAGGRGYEQYF

J gene: TRBJ1-6
V gene: TRBV5-1
CDR3 protein: CASSLVPRWSPLHF

J gene: TRBJ2-3
V gene: TRBV4-2
CDR3 protein: CASSQGGQPRTDTQYF

J gene: TRBJ1-2
V gene: TRBV5-1
CDR3 protein: CASTDSPGQVYGYTF

J gene: TRBJ2-6
V gene: TRBV5-4
CDR3 protein: CASDRAGANVLTF

J gene: TRBJ2-3
V gene: TRBV6-5
CDR3 protein: CASSSRTSGGADTQYF

J gene: TRBJ2-3
V gene: TRBV7-2
CDR3 protein: CASSLDSGGLEDTQYF

J gene: TRBJ1-2
V gene: TRBV6-5
CDR3 protein: CASSRTGEDNGYTF

J gene: TRBJ2-3
V gene: TRBV3-1/TRBV3-2
CDR3 protein: CASSQERALDTQYF

J gene: TRBJ1-3
V gene: TRBV9
CDR3 protein: CASSEGALEDPNTIYF

J gene: TRBJ2-3
V gene: TRBV2
CDR3 protein: CASSSESSTDTQYF

J gene: TRBJ2-2
V gene: TRBV12-5
CDR3 protein: CASENTGRAGELFF

J gene: TRBJ1-2
V gene: TRBV7-2
CDR3 protein: CASSLGQSYGYTF

J gene: TRBJ2-1
V gene: TRBV5-1
CDR3 protein: CASSVGQNNEQFF

J gene: TRBJ1-2
V gene: TRBV15
CDR3 protein: CATSRDRRTNYGYTF

J gene: TRBJ1-2
V gene: TRBV15
CDR3 protein: CATSGDRDAYGYTF